This TCR beta chain was recovered during a study of T cells in Graves' hyperthyroidism and ophthalmopathy. Ophthalmopathy patients had Clinical Activity Score at least 3, NOSPECS grade at least 4, duration under 3 months. Isolation of PBMCs was performed on 8.5 to 10 ml fresh peripheral blood. In this sample, this clonotype turned up many times. Its antigen is currently unknown. RNA transcripts yielded amplified TCR beta CDR3 regions. Primed by the HTBI set, a first-round RT-PCR was run on the TCR CDR3. TCRdb re-called the multiplex PCR reads with MiXCR, one entry per CDR3 protein. Of about 290,000 distinct CDR3 sequences listed, approximately 19% are singletons. General study findings and limits: Ophthalmopathy was told apart from stable hyperthyroidism by a 13 V-J model. Peripheral blood also featured most of the thyroid clonotypes expanded above 0.001.

The CDR3 consists of 16 residues. V shed 0 bases and J 5 bases; nucleotides not matched to a gene: 9. Germline V lookup: CDR1 SGHAT, CDR2 FQNNGV. The J gene is TRBJ2-5, the V gene TRBV11-2, with 7 positions matching TRBD1. Sequenced material: blood. This sequence originates from a man aged 50 to 60 with Graves' ophthalmopathy. The CDR3 DNA follows: TGTGCCAGCAGCTTAGAATTTTTGAGGGGGCTGGAGACCCAGTACTTC. Protein: CASSLEFLRGLETQYF. Based on the CDR3 plus reference TRBV11-2 and TRBJ2-5, the full variable domain is EAGVAQSPRYKIIEKRQSVAFWCNPISGHATLYWYQQILGQGPKLLIQFQNNGVVDDSQLPKDRFSAERLKGVDSTLKIQPAKLEDSAVYLCASSLEFLRGLETQYFGPGTRLLVL.